This T cell receptor beta chain was identified in a study of T cell repertoires in cytomegalovirus infection. Whole-study context: Researchers turned to recently identified HLA-C-restricted CMV epitopes as well as well-studied HLA-B-restricted ones. Based on public TCR beta signatures, there were indications of CMV infection and of a matching HLA type.

TCRdb independently ran MiXCR on the reads; one entry per CDR3 protein. The sample has hundreds of thousands of distinct CDR3 sequences, 30% to 35% seen once. Deletions cut 6 bases from V and 3 bases from J, with 11 bases between. CDR1 and CDR2 (germline): WNHNN, SYGVQD (reference sequence). The CDR3 has 13 amino acids. This clonotype was observed a few times. Its specificity is not known. Study-level findings and limits: Cumulative public TCR beta family frequency identified carriers of CMV plus the relevant HLA. The ex vivo response was dominated by HLA-C-restricted CMV-specific TCR beta clonotypes.

The sequence was obtained from a human donor in good health (CMV status not recorded). Some clones in this sample may be carry-over from other donors' samples. This material consisted of cultured CD8+ T cells from PBMCs, taken from culture after CMV antigen stimulation. This chain connects TRBV10-1 to TRBJ1-1; D remains unclear. This CDR3 reads CASSDGRYTEAFF. The CDR3 nucleotides are TGCGCCAGCAGCGACGGACGGTACACTGAAGCTTTCTTT.